These 16 T cell receptor beta chains share one sample of origin, sequenced in a study of cytomegalovirus exposure and HLA in healthy donors. The PCR contained 60 Vbeta and 13 Jbeta primers. The protocol was immunoSEQ multiplex PCR, while the TCRdb copy is restricted to in-frame clones and leaves out a portion. Of over 70,000 clones listed, approximately 80% are singletons. The material sequenced was PBMCs. The receptors were gathered from a man aged 18 to 29 in good health and CMV-seronegative.

The chain joins TRBV6-5 to TRBJ2-7, with 8 positions matching TRBD1. Germline CDR1 and CDR2: MNHEY and SVGAGI. The ends lost 5 bases at V and 4 bases at J; junction bases unmatched: 10. The CDR3 runs to 15 residues. CDR3 sequence: CASSPGQGGKYEQYF. The CDR3 nucleotides are TGTGCCAGCAGTCCCGGACAGGGAGGCAAATACGAGCAGTACTTC.

In this sample, this clone turned up a few times. The V call is TRBV19, the J call TRBJ2-7, with D possibly TRBD1 on 6 matching bases. CDR3 length: 17 amino acids. Germline loops: CDR1 LNHDA, CDR2 SQIVND (reference sequence). V lost 4 bases and J 2 bases, leaving 21 bases between the germline ends. DNA for the CDR3: TGTGCCAGTAGTAACCGGGACACGAAGTTAGTACCCTACGAGCAGTACTTC. Its translation: CASSNRDTKLVPYEQYF.

The chain is built from TRBV19 and TRBJ1-4, with D unresolved. This CDR3 region has 15 residues. V lost 5 bases and J lost 0, with 10 bases in between. The germline V gene has CDR1 LNHDA and CDR2 SQIVND (reference sequence). Here the CDR3 reads CASSPRAATNEKLFF. In DNA form, the CDR3 reads TGTGCCAGTAGTCCTCGCGCTGCAACTAATGAAAAACTGTTTTTT.

The chain employs TRBV19 and TRBJ2-5, with TRBD2 identical over 11 bases. The germline V gene encodes CDR1 LNHDA and CDR2 SQIVND (reference sequence). V shed 2 bases, J shed 2 bases, and the junction held 1 base outside the gene matches. The CDR3 has 15 amino acids. Here the CDR3 reads CASSILAGGQETQYF. The CDR3 nucleotides are TGTGCCAGTAGTATACTAGCGGGGGGTCAAGAGACCCAGTACTTC.

The CDR3 coding sequence is TGTGCTAGTGGTTTGAGCGGCCTACGCCGCCCCAATCAGCCCCAGCATTTT. It is translated as CASGLSGLRRPNQPQHF. This chain joins TRBV12-5 and TRBJ1-5; D unclear. Trimming took off 2 bases at V and 3 bases at J, with 17 bases between the two ends. The CDR3 runs 17 residues. Germline V gene sequence: CDR1 LGHNT, CDR2 FRNRAP.

This clone was counted a few times. The rearrangement links TRBV6-1 to TRBJ2-5; D could derive from TRBD1 or TRBD2 (6 bases each). The J call may be in error: the DNA end matches TRBJ2-7 better. Germline lookup yields CDR1 MNHNS and CDR2 SASEGT. The CDR3 spans 12 residues. The CDR3 protein is CASGIGGGEQYF. CDR3 nucleotides: TGTGCCAGCGGTATCGGAGGGGGCGAGCAGTACTTC.

The rearrangement joins TRBV11-2 to TRBJ2-7; TRBD1 aligns across 7 bases. This CDR3 has 15 amino acids. The germline V gene encodes CDR1 SGHAT and CDR2 FQNNGV. V lost 0 bases, J lost 6 bases, and 8 bases stayed unmatched. The CDR3 nucleotides read TGTGCCAGCAGCTTAGATAGGACAGGCGGGCTCGAGCAGTACTTC. Translating it yields CASSLDRTGGLEQYF. Together with reference TRBV11-2 and TRBJ2-7, the CDR3 gives the full variable domain: EAGVAQSPRYKIIEKRQSVAFWCNPISGHATLYWYQQILGQGPKLLIQFQNNGVVDDSQLPKDRFSAERLKGVDSTLKIQPAKLEDSAVYLCASSLDRTGGLEQYFGPGTRLTVT.

Comments on this clone: One junction end disagrees with the germline gene, perhaps due to a read error. The genes are TRBV7-7 and TRBJ2-1, with D tentatively TRBD1 (5 bases). Germline V gene lookup returns CDR1 SSHAT and CDR2 FNYEAQ (reference sequence). The CDR3 spans 14 residues. CDR3 sequence reads: CASSLGPARNEQFF. For the CDR3, the DNA is TGTGCTAGCAGCTTGGGGCCGGCTCGCAATGAGCAGTTCTTC.

This chain uses TRBV7-9 with TRBJ1-3, with D possibly TRBD1 on 6 matching bases. Germline V CDR1 and CDR2: SEHNR, FQNEAQ (reference sequence). The CDR3 has 15 residues. The V end was cut by 4 bases, the J end by 2 bases, with 12 bases between. Written as DNA, the CDR3 is TGTGCCAGCAGCTCTACCACAGGGCCTGGAAACACCATATATTTT. Its translation: CASSSTTGPGNTIYF.

The chain has TRBV30 and TRBJ2-3; D is perhaps TRBD2 (5 bases). Trimming removed 2 bases at V and 4 bases at J, with 13 bases between. The CDR3 consists of 14 residues. Germline V gives CDR1 GTSNPN, CDR2 SVGIG (reference sequence). The CDR3 sequence is CAWSKASRPDTQYF. DNA for the CDR3: TGTGCCTGGAGTAAGGCTAGCCGCCCAGATACGCAGTATTTT.

The chain links TRBV5-4 to TRBJ2-5, with 8 bases aligning to TRBD1. The length of the CDR3 is 15 residues. After removal of 2 bases from V and 5 bases from J, the junction contained 8 bases not matched to a gene. Germline V gene sequence: CDR1 SGHNT, CDR2 YYREEE (reference sequence). The CDR3, as DNA: TGTGCCAGCAGCTTTGCGACAGGGGCACTTGAGACCCAGTACTTC. Translated: CASSFATGALETQYF.

This chain uses TRBV11-2 with TRBJ1-2; 8 positions match TRBD1. Trimming took 6 bases from V and 1 from J; bases not matched to a gene: 7. Germline V CDR1 and CDR2: SGHAT, FQNNGV. This CDR3 region has 15 residues. As DNA, the CDR3 is TGTGCCAGCAGTCATACCGGACAGGGTAACTATGGCTACACCTTC. Translated: CASSHTGQGNYGYTF. Drawing the rest from reference TRBV11-2 and TRBJ1-2, the complete variable domain is EAGVAQSPRYKIIEKRQSVAFWCNPISGHATLYWYQQILGQGPKLLIQFQNNGVVDDSQLPKDRFSAERLKGVDSTLKIQPAKLEDSAVYLCASSHTGQGNYGYTFGSGTRLTVV.

CDR3 in DNA: TGTGCCAGCAGTGATCGCGTAGAAACCACCAATAATTCACCCCTCCACTTT. The encoded protein is CASSDRVETTNNSPLHF. This rearrangement joins TRBV2 to TRBJ1-6; D gene unclear. The CDR3 contains 17 residues. The V end lost 3 bases, the J end lost 5 bases, and 17 bases lay between the germline ends. Germline V CDR1 and CDR2: SNHLY, FYNNEI.

V gene TRBV4-1 combines with J gene TRBJ2-3; TRBD1 matches 7 bases. CDR1 is MGHRA and CDR2 is YSYEKL in the germline V gene. CDR3 length: 15 residues. V was clipped by 7 bases and J by 4 bases; unmatched bases: 11. CDR3 sequence reads: CASNDRVRGPDTQYF. The CDR3 DNA follows: TGCGCCAGCAACGACAGGGTAAGGGGCCCAGATACGCAGTATTTT.

This clone appeared a single time. The V call is TRBV7-8, the J call TRBJ1-1; unclear D gene. Germline CDR1 is SGHVS and CDR2 is FQNEAQ. V gave up 5 bases and J gave up 1 base, with 11 bases separating them. The CDR3 spans 14 residues. Here the CDR3 DNA reads TGTGCCAGCAGCACCGCAACAGCGAACACTGAAGCTTTCTTT. It specifies CASSTATANTEAFF.

This clone was detected once. The chain uses TRBV5-5 and TRBJ2-7; D is unclear. Looked up from germline, CDR1 is SGHKS and CDR2 is YYEKEE (reference sequence). V was trimmed by 5 bases and J by 2 bases, leaving 11 bases between them. The CDR3 is 13 residues long. The DNA for the CDR3 is TGTGCCAGCAGATGGGCCGGCCCCTACGAGCAGTACTTC. Amino acids: CASRWAGPYEQYF.